Shown below are 32 T cell receptor beta chains from a single sample sequenced in a study of response to subunit inactivated influenza vaccine (dated by TCRdb to about 2018). The library was prepared using RT-PCR. Sequenced using an Illumina HiSeq 2500. Using fastp trimming at Q25 and MiXCR clonotype assembly, TCRdb reanalyzed the public sequencing data and kept in-frame beta chains. Every CDR3 protein is listed once, alongside the most common genes and DNA of its rows. For this sample the table gives more than 450,000 distinct CDR3 sequences, of which about 10% were detected only once. Clones ranked in the top ten supply around 10% of the sample. This sample was also put to use in a study of T cells expressing NK-cell markers. The second paper further reports: TCR beta cDNA libraries were made by 5'RACE template switching that added a universal primer site and unique molecular identifiers.

The input for sequencing was PBMCs from blood, taken on the day of vaccination. Receptor source: a man aged 50 to 60 who received an inactivated influenza vaccine. Donor details come from another sample of the same person, matched by shared clones.

This clonotype was observed at least ten times. The chain couples TRBV6-2 or TRBV6-3 to TRBJ1-5; tentative D call: TRBD1 (6 bases). Germline lookup yields CDR1 MNHEY and CDR2 SVGEGT. The CDR3 runs to 14 residues. The V end was cut by 5 bases, the J end by 4 bases, with 12 bases between. The CDR3: CASSQQGGNQPQHF. The CDR3 DNA is TGTGCCAGCAGTCAACAGGGAGGGAATCAGCCCCAGCATTTT.

This clonotype was counted at least ten times. This chain joins TRBV4-3 and TRBJ2-2; no clear D. Germline lookup yields CDR1 LGHNA and CDR2 YSLEER. The CDR3 contains 18 residues. Trimming pared 0 bases from V and 1 base from J, leaving 15 bases between. In DNA form, the CDR3 reads TGCGCCAGCAGCCAAGATTTTCAGTGGGCCAAGAACACCGGGGAGCTGTTTTTT. Protein product: CASSQDFQWAKNTGELFF.

This sequence joins TRBV5-1 and TRBJ2-1; perhaps TRBD2 as D (5 bases). The CDR3 is 18 residues long. Trimming took off 5 bases at V and 2 bases at J, with 23 bases between the two ends. Looked up from germline, CDR1 is SGHRS and CDR2 is YFSETQ. CDR3 bases: TGCGCCAGCAGTTATTACCCCCTCGGGGATAGGACCTACAATGAGCAGTTCTTC. Translation gives CASSYYPLGDRTYNEQFF.

This clonotype was detected only once. At one boundary the junction diverges from the germline segment, which might be a read error. This chain joins TRBV4-3 and TRBJ2-7; D not resolved. This CDR3 has 15 residues. Germline values: CDR1 LGHNA, CDR2 YSLEER. The CDR3 region is CGSSQEYQPSYEQYF. DNA for the CDR3: TGCGGCAGCAGCCAAGAGTACCAGCCCTCCTACGAGCAGTACTTC.

This clonotype was observed a handful of times. This chain joins TRBV5-5 and TRBJ1-6, with D unclear. CDR1 and CDR2 (germline): SGHKS, YYEKEE (reference sequence). V was trimmed by 0 bases and J by 0 bases, leaving 4 bases between them. The CDR3 extends over 15 amino acids. This chain's CDR3 is CASSLVSSYNSPLHF. CDR3 in DNA: TGTGCCAGCAGCTTGGTGAGCTCCTATAATTCACCCCTCCACTTT. Full variable domain (outside the CDR3, taken from reference TRBV5-5 and TRBJ1-6): DAGVTQSPTHLIKTRGQQVTLRCSPISGHKSVSWYQQVLGQGPQFIFQYYEKEERGRGNFPDRFSARQFPNYSSELNVNALLLGDSALYLCASSLVSSYNSPLHFGNGTRLTVT.

In its sample, this clonotype was seen a few times. The chain employs TRBV11-2 and TRBJ2-7; possible D gene TRBD2, 5 bases. Germline loops: CDR1 SGHAT, CDR2 FQNNGV. Trimming removed 1 base at V and 3 bases at J, with 10 bases between. The CDR3 is made up of 14 amino acids. In DNA form, the CDR3 reads TGTGCCAGCAGCTTAGTCGGGATCCACTACGAGCAGTACTTC. Encoded protein: CASSLVGIHYEQYF.

This chain links TRBV4-2 with TRBJ2-5; TRBD2 matches at 9 bases. CDR3 length: 16 amino acids. Germline CDR1 LGHNA, CDR2 YNFKEQ. V gave up 2 bases and J gave up 1 base; unmatched junction bases: 5. The CDR3 region has the DNA TGTGCCAGCAGCCAAAAGACTAGCGGAGTCCAAGAGACCCAGTACTTC. Translated: CASSQKTSGVQETQYF.

The table lists this clonotype with a few counts. The chain couples TRBV27 to TRBJ1-3, with TRBD1 matching 9 bases. The CDR3 is 16 amino acids. The V and J ends lost 4 bases and 4 bases, in that order; junction bases with no gene match: 8. Germline-derived CDR1 and CDR2 are MNHEY and SMNVEV (reference sequence). CDR3 residues: CASSSGTGILGNTIYF. The CDR3 DNA reads TGTGCCAGCAGTTCCGGGACAGGGATCCTCGGAAACACCATATATTTT.

The rearrangement links TRBV7-2 to TRBJ2-2; 7 nucleotides align to TRBD1. Trimming cost V 5 bases and J 6 bases; bases outside gene matches: 6. This CDR3 contains 14 residues. Germline V gene sequence: CDR1 SGHTA, CDR2 FQGNSA. CDR3 in amino acids: CASSLGTVPGELFF. CDR3 coding DNA: TGTGCCAGCAGCCTAGGGACAGTTCCCGGGGAGCTGTTTTTT. The full variable domain, rest sourced from reference TRBV7-2 and TRBJ2-2, is GAGVSQSPSNKVTEKGKDVELRCDPISGHTALYWYRQSLGQGLEFLIYFQGNSAPDKSGLPSDRFSAERTGGSVSTLTIQRTQQEDSAVYLCASSLGTVPGELFFGEGSRLTVL.

The V call is TRBV27, the J call TRBJ2-1, with TRBD1 matching over 9 bases. The junction had 8 bases not matched to a gene; V was cut back by 4 bases and J by 7 bases. The CDR3 totals 15 residues. CDR1 and CDR2 (germline): MNHEY, SMNVEV (reference sequence). Here the CDR3 reads CASSSGTGLWNEQFF. The CDR3 coding sequence is TGTGCCAGCAGTTCCGGGACAGGGTTATGGAATGAGCAGTTCTTC.

There are a few counts of this clonotype. The chain links TRBV14 to TRBJ1-1; D not certain. Trimming stripped 1 base from V and 4 bases from J, with 7 bases between. The CDR3 contains 13 residues. Germline loops: CDR1 SGHDN, CDR2 FVKESK. The CDR3 DNA reads TGTGCCAGCAGCCAAGGGTTGAGCACTGAAGCTTTCTTT. It is translated as CASSQGLSTEAFF.

In its sample, this clonotype was seen a few times. V usage is TRBV6-2 or TRBV6-3 and J usage is TRBJ2-4; 11 nucleotides align to TRBD1. There are 15 residues in the CDR3. V lost 5 bases and J lost 6; bases outside the gene matches: 6. CDR1 is MNHEY, CDR2 SVGEGT, per germline. CDR3 sequence (DNA): TGTGCCAGCAGTCCTAGGACAGGGGGCGTAAACATTCAGTACTTC. Amino acid sequence: CASSPRTGGVNIQYF.

The CDR3 is CASSQGLSTGVNSPLHF. Here the CDR3 DNA reads TGCGCCAGCAGCCAAGGTCTGTCGACAGGTGTCAATTCACCCCTCCACTTT. The genes are TRBV4-3 and TRBJ1-6; D may be TRBD1 (6 bases). The CDR3 is made up of 17 amino acids. V gave up 1 base and J gave up 7 bases, with 17 bases separating them. Germline V lookup: CDR1 LGHNA, CDR2 YSLEER.

This clonotype was seen a few times. The chain joins TRBV5-8 to TRBJ2-5; D not certain. This CDR3 is built from 16 residues. From germline, CDR1 is SGHTS and CDR2 YDEGEE. V lost 4 bases and J lost 4, with 20 bases in between. CDR3 sequence reads: CASSGFGLGRLETQYF. Here the CDR3 DNA reads TGTGCCAGCAGCGGCTTTGGCCTAGGTCGTTTAGAGACCCAGTACTTC.

As concerns this clonotype: Because the CDR3's place on the DNA is in doubt, the DNA is left out and the CDR3 is given as listed by TCRdb. The CDR3 spells CASSPLVGTGTSKSYNEHFF. The V and J genes are TRBV11-2 and TRBJ2-1; the table's D gene call, TRBD1, was not cross checked with the DNA. The CDR3 is made up of 20 amino acids, end residues included. Germline V gives CDR1 SGHAT, CDR2 FQNNGV.

This clonotype was counted a few times. The genes are TRBV7-8 and TRBJ1-5, with D uncertain. Deletions cut 1 base from V and 4 bases from J, with 8 bases between. This CDR3 is built from 14 residues. Per the germline V gene, CDR1 is SGHVS and CDR2 is FQNEAQ. The DNA for the CDR3 is TGTGCCAGCAGCTTAGTACACGCGAATCAGCCCCAGCATTTT. It translates to CASSLVHANQPQHF.

This clonotype appeared a few times. This chain links TRBV19 with TRBJ2-1; D is perhaps TRBD1 or TRBD2 (5 bases each). Germline CDR1 is LNHDA and CDR2 is SQIVND (reference sequence). The CDR3 consists of 15 residues. The V gene lost 3 bases and the J gene lost 7 bases, with 16 bases spanning the gap. CDR3 sequence reads: CASSIIGTSVNEQFF. The CDR3, as DNA: TGTGCCAGTAGTATCATTGGGACCAGTGTGAATGAGCAGTTCTTC.

The chain links TRBV6-2 or TRBV6-3 to TRBJ2-3; D is unclear. Germline CDR1 MNHEY, CDR2 SVGEGT. Trimming took 8 bases from V and 4 from J, leaving 10 bases between them. The CDR3 runs to 12 residues. The CDR3 bases are TGTGCCAGCGGAATAGCTGCAGATACGCAGTATTTT. This codes for CASGIAADTQYF.

This clonotype was observed a handful of times. The CDR3 bases are TGTGCCAGCAGCAAAGCGCGGGGGGATGGCTACACCTTC. The encoded protein is CASSKARGDGYTF. The chain uses TRBV21-1 and TRBJ1-2; TRBD1 was called by the table and not checked on the DNA. TRBV21-1 is reported as a pseudogene. The CDR3 has 13 amino acids.

The sample holds a few counts of this clonotype. CDR3 bases: TGTGCCAGTAGTATAACGGGCCGAAATCAGCCCCAGCATTTT. Its translation: CASSITGRNQPQHF. V usage is TRBV19 and J usage is TRBJ1-5; D unresolved. V was trimmed by 2 bases and J by 4 bases, leaving 9 bases between them. The CDR3 has 14 residues. CDR1 LNHDA and CDR2 SQIVND come from the germline V gene (reference sequence).

This clonotype was recorded many times. This chain connects TRBV5-1 to TRBJ2-1; 8 nucleotides align to TRBD2. Germline CDR1 and CDR2: SGHRS and YFSETQ. Trimming cost V 4 bases and J 7 bases; bases outside gene matches: 7. The CDR3 is made up of 14 amino acids. CDR3 DNA sequence: TGCGCCAGCAGCCGGCGGGGGGCAGAGAATGAGCAGTTCTTC. Translated, it gives CASSRRGAENEQFF.

The chain uses TRBV30 and TRBJ2-1, with D unresolved. Germline V lookup: CDR1 GTSNPN, CDR2 SVGIG (reference sequence). V was trimmed by 2 bases and J by 0 bases, leaving 8 bases between them. The CDR3 is 14 residues long. The CDR3 sequence: CAWSSLSSYNEQFF. In nucleotides, the CDR3 is TGTGCCTGGAGTTCCCTGAGCTCCTACAATGAGCAGTTCTTC.

The V call is TRBV28, the J call TRBJ1-5; TRBD1 aligns across 8 bases. Germline V CDR1 and CDR2: MDHEN, SYDVKM. The junction had 6 bases not matched to a gene; V was cut back by 9 bases and J by 2 bases. The CDR3 is 14 residues long. CDR3 loop: CASCRGRGNQPQHF. The CDR3 nucleotides are TGTGCCAGTTGCAGGGGGCGAGGCAATCAGCCCCAGCATTTT.

This clonotype was counted only a few times. The V gene is TRBV5-1, the J gene TRBJ2-3; D uncertain. Germline CDR1 is SGHRS and CDR2 is YFSETQ. CDR3 length equals 14 residues. Deletions cut 4 bases from V and 3 bases from J, with 12 bases between. The CDR3 sequence is CASSVAPGTDTQYF. In DNA form, the CDR3 reads TGCGCCAGCAGCGTCGCCCCGGGTACAGATACGCAGTATTTT.

This clonotype has a count of ten or more. The V and J genes are TRBV4-3 and TRBJ1-5; D is unclear. The V end was cut by 0 bases, the J end by 4 bases, with 10 bases between. This CDR3 spans 15 amino acids. Germline V CDR1 and CDR2: LGHNA, YSLEER. The CDR3 sequence: CASSQDLSGNQPQHF. CDR3 nucleotides: TGCGCCAGCAGCCAAGATCTTTCGGGGAATCAGCCCCAGCATTTT.

This clonotype was observed a few times. CDR3 bases: TGCAGTGCTAGAAAAGGCGGGGGGGGAACCTACGAGCAGTACTTC. It translates to CSARKGGGGTYEQYF. V and J are TRBV20-1 and TRBJ2-7; TRBD2 matches 9 bases. The CDR3 totals 15 residues. The germline V gene has CDR1 DFQATT and CDR2 SNEGSKA (reference sequence). J lost 2 bases, V lost 2 bases, and 7 bases had no gene match.

With regard to this clonotype: A much larger clone lies a single base off, so this may be a read error. The V gene is TRBV6-2 or TRBV6-3, the J gene TRBJ2-7, with 10 bases fitting TRBD2. TRBJ2-1 matches the DNA end more closely, so the J call is doubtful. Looked up from germline, CDR1 is MNHEY and CDR2 is SVGEGT. The CDR3 contains 14 residues. This CDR3 reads CASSRLAGAYEQFF. The CDR3 nucleotides read TGTGCCAGCAGTCGACTAGCGGGTGCCTACGAGCAGTTCTTC.

This clonotype was recorded a few times. CDR3 region: CSARDPQQGMYEQYF. CDR3 nucleotide sequence: TGCAGTGCTAGAGATCCTCAACAGGGGATGTACGAGCAGTACTTC. The V and J genes are TRBV20-1 and TRBJ2-7; 7 nucleotides align to TRBD1. The J segment lost 4 bases and the V segment lost 0 bases, leaving 9 bases of the junction unmatched. Germline loops: CDR1 DFQATT, CDR2 SNEGSKA (reference sequence). The CDR3 runs to 15 residues.

In its sample, this clonotype was seen a few times. The chain has TRBV7-9 and TRBJ2-5; D is ambiguous. The germline V and J ends were trimmed by 0 bases and 7 bases, with 12 bases remaining between them. CDR1 is SEHNR, CDR2 FQNEAQ, per germline (reference sequence). CDR3 size: 14 residues. The CDR3 is CASSLATHPWTQYF. CDR3 nucleotides: TGTGCCAGCAGCTTAGCGACACACCCATGGACCCAGTACTTC.

This chain connects TRBV18 to TRBJ2-2; D may be TRBD1 (6 bases). V was clipped by 0 bases and J by 2 bases, with 10 bases between them. The CDR3 length is 16 residues. Germline V gene data show CDR1 as KGHSH and CDR2 as LQKENI. For the CDR3, the DNA is TGTGCCAGCTCACCACCTCAGGGGCCCAACACCGGGGAGCTGTTTTTT. This translates into CASSPPQGPNTGELFF. The variable domain in full, with the rest retrieved from reference TRBV18 and TRBJ2-2, is NAGVMQNPRHLVRRRGQEARLRCSPMKGHSHVYWYRQLPEEGLKFMVYLQKENIIDESGMPKERFSAEFPKEGPSILRIQQVVRGDSAAYFCASSPPQGPNTGELFFGEGSRLTVL.

This chain joins TRBV24-1 and TRBJ2-3; TRBD2 might be the D (5 bases). Germline V CDR1 and CDR2: KGHDR, SFDVKD. This CDR3 region has 14 residues. V lost 7 bases to trimming and J lost 8 bases, with 18 bases between them. For the CDR3, the DNA is TGTGCCACCAGCCCCGATCCCGGGGAAGGTACGCAGTATTTT. It yields the protein CATSPDPGEGTQYF.

The V gene is TRBV29-1, the J gene TRBJ2-7; 9 positions match TRBD1. The CDR3 loop spans 12 amino acids. V trimming: 5 bases; J trimming: 3 bases; junction bases outside the gene matches: 2. Germline V lookup: CDR1 SQVTM, CDR2 ANQGSEA. The CDR3, as DNA: TGCAGCGTTCGGGACAGGGTCTACGAGCAGTACTTC. Amino acids: CSVRDRVYEQYF.